This TCR beta chain came from a study of blood T cell repertoires in COVID-19. Study-wide context: The samples span acute and convalescent COVID-19 from the United States, Italy and Spain. PBMCs, B-cell-depleted T cells, or T cells provided the cDNA or gDNA that made up the material.

Germline CDR1 reads LGHDT; CDR2 reads YNNKEL (reference sequence). The CDR3 has 14 residues. Trimming removed 1 base from V and 7 bases from J; junction bases left unmatched: 0. In the authors' methods: Amplification of reference gene primers provided the estimated nucleated cell counts. This table comes from immunoSEQ multiplex PCR, and its TCRdb copy is limited to in-frame clones, with some not included. V and J calls and clone size come straight from that table; D and trimming were deduced from the DNA. This sample yields more than 85,000 clones, of which around 80% are seen a single time; around a quarter belongs to the top ten.

The V call is TRBV3-1 (or the pseudogene TRBV3-2), the J call TRBJ2-1, with 11 bases fitting TRBD2. The TCR comes from a man in his sixties with acute or convalescent COVID-19. The sequenced material came from peripheral blood. The CDR3 sequence: CASSQGTSGNEQFF. CDR3 DNA: TGTGCCAGCAGCCAAGGGACTAGCGGGAATGAGCAGTTCTTC.